This T cell receptor (beta chain) was obtained from a study of cytomegalovirus exposure and HLA in healthy donors. Whole-study findings and limits: Most TCR beta V segments were productive about 90% or about 30% of the time in an earlier analysis. In a later analysis, productive TCRs from donors in an Asian-associated ancestry cluster reportedly carried fewer N-insertions than the cohort mean. Sequencing had likely introduced a cluster of highly shared sequence variants as an artifact. Presence/absence analyses took donor sequencing depth as roughly uniform.

Germline CDR1 and CDR2: MNHEY and SVGAGI. This CDR3 comprises 15 residues. V lost 4 bases and J lost 6; bases outside the gene matches: 8. Primers for the PCR totalled 60 Vbeta and 13 Jbeta. The protocol was immunoSEQ multiplex PCR, while the TCRdb copy is restricted to in-frame clones and leaves out a portion. The sample has about 90,000 clones; about 70% are singletons. This clone has a handful of counts. Its specificity is not known. This sequence originates from a young man in good health and CMV-seronegative. The V gene is TRBV6-5, the J gene TRBJ1-5; 8 bases are shared with TRBD1. Sequencing was done on a sample of PBMCs. The CDR3 reads CASSLQGDLPQPQHF. The CDR3 DNA is TGTGCCAGCAGTTTACAGGGGGACCTCCCTCAGCCCCAGCATTTT.